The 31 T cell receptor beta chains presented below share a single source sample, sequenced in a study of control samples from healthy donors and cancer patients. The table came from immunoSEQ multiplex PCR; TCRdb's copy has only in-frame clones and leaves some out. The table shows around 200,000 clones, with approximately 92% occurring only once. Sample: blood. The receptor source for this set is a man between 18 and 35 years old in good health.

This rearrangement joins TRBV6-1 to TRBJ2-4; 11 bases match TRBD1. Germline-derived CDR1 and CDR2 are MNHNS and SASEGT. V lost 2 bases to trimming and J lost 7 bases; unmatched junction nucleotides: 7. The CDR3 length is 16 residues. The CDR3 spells CASSEFEGQGANIQYF. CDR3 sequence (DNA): TGTGCCAGCAGTGAATTCGAAGGACAGGGGGCGAACATTCAGTACTTC.

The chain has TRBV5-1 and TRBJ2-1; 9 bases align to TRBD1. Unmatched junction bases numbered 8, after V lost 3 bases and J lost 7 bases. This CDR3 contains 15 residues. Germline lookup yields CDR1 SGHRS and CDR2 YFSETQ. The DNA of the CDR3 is TGCGCCAGCAGCTCACAGGGGGCGCCCCTTAATGAGCAGTTCTTC. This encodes CASSSQGAPLNEQFF.

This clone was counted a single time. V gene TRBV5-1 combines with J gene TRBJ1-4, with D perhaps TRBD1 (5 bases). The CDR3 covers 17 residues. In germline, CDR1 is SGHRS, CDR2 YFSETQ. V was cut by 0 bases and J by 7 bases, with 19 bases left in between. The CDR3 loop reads CASSLVVLGQGSEKLFF. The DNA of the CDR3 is TGCGCCAGCAGCTTGGTCGTTTTGGGGCAGGGTAGTGAAAAACTGTTTTTT. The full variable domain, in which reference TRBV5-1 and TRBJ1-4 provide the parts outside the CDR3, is KAGVTQTPRYLIKTRGQQVTLSCSPISGHRSVSWYQQTPGQGLQFLFEYFSETQRNKGNFPGRFSGRQFSNSRSEMNVSTLELGDSALYLCASSLVVLGQGSEKLFFGSGTQLSVL.

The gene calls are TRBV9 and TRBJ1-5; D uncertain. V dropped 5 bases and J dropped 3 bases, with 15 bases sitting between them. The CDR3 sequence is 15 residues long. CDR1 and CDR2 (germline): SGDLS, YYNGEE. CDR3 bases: TGTGCCAGCAGTACCACACAAACCCTCAATCAGCCCCAGCATTTT. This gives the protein CASSTTQTLNQPQHF. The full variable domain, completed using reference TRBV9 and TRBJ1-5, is DSGVTQTPKHLITATGQRVTLRCSPRSGDLSVYWYQQSLDQGLQFLIQYYNGEERAKGNILERFSAQQFPDLHSELNLSSLELGDSALYFCASSTTQTLNQPQHFGDGTRLSIL.

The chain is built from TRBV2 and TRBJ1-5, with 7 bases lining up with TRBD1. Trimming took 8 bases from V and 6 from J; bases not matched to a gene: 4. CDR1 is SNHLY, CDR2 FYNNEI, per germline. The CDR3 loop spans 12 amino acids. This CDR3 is CASWTGGQPQHF. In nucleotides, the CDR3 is TGTGCCAGCTGGACAGGAGGTCAGCCCCAGCATTTT.

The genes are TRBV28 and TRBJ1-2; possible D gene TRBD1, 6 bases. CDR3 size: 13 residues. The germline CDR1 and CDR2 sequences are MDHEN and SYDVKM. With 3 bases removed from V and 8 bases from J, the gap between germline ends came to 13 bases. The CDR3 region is CASSFWQGRGYTF. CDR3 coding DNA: TGTGCCAGCAGTTTCTGGCAGGGGAGGGGCTACACCTTC.

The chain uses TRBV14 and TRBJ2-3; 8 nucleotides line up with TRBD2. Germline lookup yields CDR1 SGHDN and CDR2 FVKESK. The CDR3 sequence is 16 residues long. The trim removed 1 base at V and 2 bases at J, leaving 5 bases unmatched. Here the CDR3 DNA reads TGTGCCAGCAGCCAAGTGATTAGCGGGACCACAGATACGCAGTATTTT. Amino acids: CASSQVISGTTDTQYF.

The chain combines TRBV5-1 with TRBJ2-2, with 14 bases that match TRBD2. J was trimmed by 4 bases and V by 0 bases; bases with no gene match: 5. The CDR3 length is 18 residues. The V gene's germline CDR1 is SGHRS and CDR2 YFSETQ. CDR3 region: CASSLAGGLAGATGELFF. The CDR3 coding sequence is TGCGCCAGCAGCTTGGCCGGGGGACTAGCGGGGGCCACCGGGGAGCTGTTTTTT.

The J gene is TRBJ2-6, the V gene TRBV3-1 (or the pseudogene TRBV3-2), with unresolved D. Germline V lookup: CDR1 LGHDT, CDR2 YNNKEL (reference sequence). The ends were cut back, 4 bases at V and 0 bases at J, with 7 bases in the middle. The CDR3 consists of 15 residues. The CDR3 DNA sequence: TGTGCCAGCAGCCGTAAGCACTCTGGGGCCAACGTCCTGACTTTC. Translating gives CASSRKHSGANVLTF.

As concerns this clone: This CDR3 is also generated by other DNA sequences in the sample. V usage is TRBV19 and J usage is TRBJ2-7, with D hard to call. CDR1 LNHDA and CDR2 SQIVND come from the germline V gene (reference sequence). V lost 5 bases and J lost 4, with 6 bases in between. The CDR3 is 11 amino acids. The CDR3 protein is CASSSGYEQYF. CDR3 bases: TGTGCCAGTAGTTCTGGATACGAGCAGTACTTC.

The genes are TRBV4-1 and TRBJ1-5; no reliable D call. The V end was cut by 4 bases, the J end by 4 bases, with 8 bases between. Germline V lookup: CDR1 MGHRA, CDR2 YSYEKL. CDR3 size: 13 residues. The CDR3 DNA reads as TGCGCCAGCAGCCGCGATTTAAATCAGCCCCAGCATTTT. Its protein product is CASSRDLNQPQHF.

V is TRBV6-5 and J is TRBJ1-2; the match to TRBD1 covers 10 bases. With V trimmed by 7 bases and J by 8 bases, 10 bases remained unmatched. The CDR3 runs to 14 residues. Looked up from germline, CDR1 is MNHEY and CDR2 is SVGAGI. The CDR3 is CASNPGTGDFGYTF. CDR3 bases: TGTGCCAGCAACCCCGGGACAGGGGATTTCGGCTACACCTTC.

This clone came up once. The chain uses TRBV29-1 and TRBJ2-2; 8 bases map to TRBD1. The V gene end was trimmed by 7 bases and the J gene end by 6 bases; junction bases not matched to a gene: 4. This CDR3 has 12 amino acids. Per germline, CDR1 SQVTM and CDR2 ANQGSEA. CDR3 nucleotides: TGCAGCGCCCGACAGGGGTCCGGGGAGCTGTTTTTT. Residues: CSARQGSGELFF.

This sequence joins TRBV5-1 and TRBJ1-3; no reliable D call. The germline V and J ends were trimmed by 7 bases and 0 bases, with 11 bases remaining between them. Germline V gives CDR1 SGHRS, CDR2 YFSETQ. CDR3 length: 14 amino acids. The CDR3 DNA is TGCGCCAGCGCAGACACCATCTCTGGAAACACCATATATTTT. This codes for CASADTISGNTIYF.

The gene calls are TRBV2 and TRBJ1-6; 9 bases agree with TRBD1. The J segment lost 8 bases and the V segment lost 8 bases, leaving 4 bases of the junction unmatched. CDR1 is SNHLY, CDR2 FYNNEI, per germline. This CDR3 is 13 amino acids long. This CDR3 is CASGDRGDSPLHF. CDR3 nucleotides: TGTGCCAGCGGAGACAGGGGGGATTCACCCCTCCACTTT.

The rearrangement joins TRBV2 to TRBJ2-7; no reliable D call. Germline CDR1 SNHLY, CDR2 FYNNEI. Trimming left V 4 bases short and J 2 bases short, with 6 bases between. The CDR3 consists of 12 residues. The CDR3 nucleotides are TGTGCCAGCAGTGTCGGAGCCTACGAGCAGTACTTC. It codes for CASSVGAYEQYF.

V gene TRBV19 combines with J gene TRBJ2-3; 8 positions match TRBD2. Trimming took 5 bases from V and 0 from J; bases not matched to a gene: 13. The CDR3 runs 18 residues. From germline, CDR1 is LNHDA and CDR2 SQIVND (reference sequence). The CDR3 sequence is CASSRRGATLSSTDTQYF. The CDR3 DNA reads TGTGCCAGTAGTCGGCGGGGGGCCACATTATCTAGCACAGATACGCAGTATTTT.

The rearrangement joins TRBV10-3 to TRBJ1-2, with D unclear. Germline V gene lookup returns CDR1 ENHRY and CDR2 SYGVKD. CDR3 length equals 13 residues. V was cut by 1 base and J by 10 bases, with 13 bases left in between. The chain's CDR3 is CAISEWGSLPYTF. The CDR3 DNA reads TGTGCCATCAGTGAGTGGGGAAGCCTCCCCTACACCTTC.

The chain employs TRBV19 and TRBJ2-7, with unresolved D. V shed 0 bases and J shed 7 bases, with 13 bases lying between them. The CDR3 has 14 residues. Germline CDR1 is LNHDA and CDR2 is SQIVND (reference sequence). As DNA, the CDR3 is TGTGCCAGTAGTATAGACACCTCTAACGTAGAGCAGTACTTC. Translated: CASSIDTSNVEQYF.

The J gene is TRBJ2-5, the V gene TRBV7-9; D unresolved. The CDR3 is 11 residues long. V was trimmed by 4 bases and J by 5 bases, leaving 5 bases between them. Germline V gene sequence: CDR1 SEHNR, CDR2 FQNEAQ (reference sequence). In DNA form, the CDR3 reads TGTGCCAGCAGCTATAAGGAGACCCAGTACTTC. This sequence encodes CASSYKETQYF.

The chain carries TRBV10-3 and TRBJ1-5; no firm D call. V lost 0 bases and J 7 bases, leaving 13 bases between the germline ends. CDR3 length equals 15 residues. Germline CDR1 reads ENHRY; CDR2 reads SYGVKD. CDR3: CAISESSDQRQPQHF. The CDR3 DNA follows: TGTGCCATCAGTGAGTCCTCGGACCAGCGGCAGCCCCAGCATTTT.

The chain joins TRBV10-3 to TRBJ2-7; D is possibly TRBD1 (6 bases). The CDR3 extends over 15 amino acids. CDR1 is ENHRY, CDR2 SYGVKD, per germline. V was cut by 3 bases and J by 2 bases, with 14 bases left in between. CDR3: CAISDFDRYAYEQYF. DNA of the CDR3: TGTGCCATCAGTGACTTTGACAGGTACGCCTACGAGCAGTACTTC.

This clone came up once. The CDR3 DNA is TGTGCCAGCAGTGACCCGAAGCGAGGACCGATCCGTCCGGGATTCTTT. Its protein is CASSDPKRGPIRPGFF. The chain links TRBV28 to TRBJ1-1; D gene unclear. Germline V gene sequence: CDR1 MDHEN, CDR2 SYDVKM. This CDR3 has 16 amino acids. V was cut by 5 bases and J by 14 bases, with 30 bases left in between.

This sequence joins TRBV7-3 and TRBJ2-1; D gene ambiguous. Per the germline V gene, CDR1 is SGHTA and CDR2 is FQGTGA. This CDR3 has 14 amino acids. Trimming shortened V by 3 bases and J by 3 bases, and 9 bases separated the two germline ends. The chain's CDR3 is CASSLRFDYNEQFF. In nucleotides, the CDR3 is TGTGCCAGCAGCTTGCGGTTCGACTACAATGAGCAGTTCTTC. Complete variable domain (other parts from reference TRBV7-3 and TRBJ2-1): GAGVSQTPSNKVTEKGKYVELRCDPISGHTALYWYRQSLGQGPEFLIYFQGTGAADDSGLPNDRFFAVRPEGSVSTLKIQRTERGDSAVYLCASSLRFDYNEQFFGPGTRLTVL.

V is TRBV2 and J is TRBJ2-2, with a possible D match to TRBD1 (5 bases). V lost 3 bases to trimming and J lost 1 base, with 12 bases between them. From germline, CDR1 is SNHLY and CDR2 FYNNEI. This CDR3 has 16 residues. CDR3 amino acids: CASSEGRVVNTGELFF. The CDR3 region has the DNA TGTGCCAGCAGTGAGGGCAGGGTGGTGAACACCGGGGAGCTGTTTTTT.

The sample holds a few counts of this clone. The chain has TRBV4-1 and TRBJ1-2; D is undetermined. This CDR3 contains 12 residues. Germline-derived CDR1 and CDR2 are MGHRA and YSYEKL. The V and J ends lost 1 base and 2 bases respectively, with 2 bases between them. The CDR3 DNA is TGCGCCAGCAGCCAAGGGAACTATGGCTACACCTTC. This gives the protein CASSQGNYGYTF.

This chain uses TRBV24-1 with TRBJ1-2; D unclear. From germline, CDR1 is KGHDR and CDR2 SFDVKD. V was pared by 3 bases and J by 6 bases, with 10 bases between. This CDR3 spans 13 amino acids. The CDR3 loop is CATSDPTKNGYTF. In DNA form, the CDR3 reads TGTGCCACCAGTGATCCCACTAAGAATGGCTACACCTTC.

The CDR3 is CASSPTAGGPSDTQYF. CDR3 DNA: TGTGCCAGCTCACCGACAGCGGGGGGGCCATCAGATACGCAGTATTTT. This sequence joins TRBV18 and TRBJ2-3; TRBD2 matches 10 bases. CDR1 is KGHSH, CDR2 LQKENI, per germline. V lost 3 bases to trimming and J lost 4 bases; unmatched junction nucleotides: 7. The CDR3 extends over 16 amino acids.

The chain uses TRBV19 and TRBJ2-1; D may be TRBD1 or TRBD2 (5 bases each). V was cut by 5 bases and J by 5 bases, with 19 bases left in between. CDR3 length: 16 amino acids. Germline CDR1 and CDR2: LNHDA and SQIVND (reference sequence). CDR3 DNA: TGTGCCAGTAGTGAAATTCCGGGACGATCCCACAATGAGCAGTTCTTC. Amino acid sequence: CASSEIPGRSHNEQFF.

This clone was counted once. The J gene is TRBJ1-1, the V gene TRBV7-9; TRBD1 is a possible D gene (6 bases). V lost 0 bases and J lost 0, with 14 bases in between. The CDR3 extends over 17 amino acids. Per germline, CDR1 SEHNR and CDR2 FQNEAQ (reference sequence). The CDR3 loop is CASSLARQGKVNTEAFF. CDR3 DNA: TGTGCCAGCAGCTTAGCTCGGCAGGGGAAGGTGAACACTGAAGCTTTCTTT.

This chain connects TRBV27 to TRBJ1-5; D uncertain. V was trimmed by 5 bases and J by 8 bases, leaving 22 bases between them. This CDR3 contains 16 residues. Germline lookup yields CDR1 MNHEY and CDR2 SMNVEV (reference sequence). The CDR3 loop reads CASSPIPGLRMKPQHF. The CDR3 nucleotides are TGTGCCAGCAGTCCGATCCCGGGCCTCAGAATGAAGCCCCAGCATTTT.